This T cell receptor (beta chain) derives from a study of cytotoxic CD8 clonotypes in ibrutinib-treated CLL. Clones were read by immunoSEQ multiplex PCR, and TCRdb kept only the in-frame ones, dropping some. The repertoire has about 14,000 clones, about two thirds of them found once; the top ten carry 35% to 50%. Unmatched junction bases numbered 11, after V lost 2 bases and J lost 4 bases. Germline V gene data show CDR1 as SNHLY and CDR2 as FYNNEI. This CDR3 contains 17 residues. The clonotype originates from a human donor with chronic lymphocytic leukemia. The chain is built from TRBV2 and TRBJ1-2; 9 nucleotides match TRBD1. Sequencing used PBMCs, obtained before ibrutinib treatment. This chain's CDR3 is CASSETRDRENFYGYTF. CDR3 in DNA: TGTGCCAGCAGTGAAACCCGGGACAGGGAAAATTTCTATGGCTACACCTTC.